Listed below are T cell receptor beta chains from one sample, sequenced in a study of T-cell memory formation after mild COVID-19. TCRdb recomputed calls from the 5' RACE reads with MiXCR, one row per CDR3 protein. This sample has some 160,000 distinct CDR3 sequences, with 31% found just once. Input material: PBMCs or a T cell subset sorted from them (not recorded which). All receptors come from an adult woman who had mild COVID-19 (a few samples of this study predate the infection). Cell type and time point are not known. Both conserved end residues are part of each CDR3. A D gene is named only where the DNA matches it firmly. Size tells how often a clone was seen (once, few, many) or the class of an expanded clone, and some rows leave it out.

v_gene	d_gene	abundance	j_gene	CDR3nt	CDR3aa
TRBV3-1	TRBD2	few	TRBJ2-3	TGTGCCAGCAGACCGGGACTAGCGGGGGGAGATACGCAGTATTTT	CASRPGLAGGDTQYF
TRBV4-2	.	few	TRBJ2-3	TGTGCCAGCAGCCAAGGGACAGCGACTAGCACAGATACGCAGTATTTT	CASSQGTATSTDTQYF
TRBV6-1	TRBD2	many	TRBJ2-3	TGTGCCAGCAGAGCTCTTAGCGGGGGCTCAGATACGCAGTATTTT	CASRALSGGSDTQYF
TRBV7-9	TRBD1	few	TRBJ1-2	TGTGCCAGCAGCGCCCGGGACAGGGTAGACGGCTACACCTTC	CASSARDRVDGYTF
TRBV4-3	.	once	TRBJ2-2	TGCGCCAGCAGCCAAGTCGAGAACACCGGGGAGCTGTTTTTT	CASSQVENTGELFF
TRBV7-2	.	many	TRBJ2-7	TGTGCCAGCAGCTTTAACCACGAGCAGTACTTC	CASSFNHEQYF
TRBV24-1	.	.	TRBJ2-5	TGTGCCACCAGTGAAGGAGCGCAAGAGACCCAGTACTTC	CATSEGAQETQYF
TRBV14	.	.	TRBJ2-7	TGTGCCAGCAGCCAAGTCTCTGGGAGGGGGATCGTGTACGAGCAGTACTTC	CASSQVSGRGIVYEQYF
TRBV7-9	TRBD1	.	TRBJ2-1	TGTGCCAGCAGCCGCGAGGCGGGACAGGGTTACGATGAGCAGTTCTTC	CASSREAGQGYDEQFF
TRBV10-3	.	.	TRBJ1-5	TGTGCCATCATCTCGGGGGAGGTGCGTCAGCCCCAGCATTTT	CAIISGEVRQPQHF
TRBV5-1	TRBD1	few	TRBJ2-1	TGCGCCAGCAGCTTCCTACCGGGACAGGGGGCCTCTGAGCAGTTCTTC	CASSFLPGQGASEQFF